Sequencing of this T cell receptor beta chain was carried out in a study of cytomegalovirus exposure and HLA in healthy donors. Whole-study findings and limits: TCR association rates varied by HLA locus in a later analysis, with DRB1 highest and HLA-C lowest. Analyses of presence and absence presupposed an approximately uniform sequencing depth across donors.

As to this clone: Its specificity is not known.

The PCR was carried out with 60 Vbeta primers and 13 Jbeta primers. Libraries were prepared by immunoSEQ multiplex PCR; TCRdb keeps only in-frame clonotypes and omits some of them. The table includes over 200,000 clones, approximately 78% detected once. V trimming: 3 bases; J trimming: 4 bases; junction bases outside the gene matches: 11. The CDR3 consists of 17 residues. Germline CDR1 reads SGHDT; CDR2 reads YYEEEE. Healthy bone marrow donors made up the cohort. At sampling all donors were nominally healthy, likely with unrecorded immune exposures. This sequence was found in a male donor in good health and CMV-seronegative. Sequencing used PBMCs. J is TRBJ2-7 and V is TRBV5-6, with 12 bases aligning to TRBD2. The CDR3 sequence is CASSWTSGTLSQYEQYF. CDR3 DNA: TGTGCCAGCAGCTGGACTAGCGGGACGCTCAGTCAGTACGAGCAGTACTTC.